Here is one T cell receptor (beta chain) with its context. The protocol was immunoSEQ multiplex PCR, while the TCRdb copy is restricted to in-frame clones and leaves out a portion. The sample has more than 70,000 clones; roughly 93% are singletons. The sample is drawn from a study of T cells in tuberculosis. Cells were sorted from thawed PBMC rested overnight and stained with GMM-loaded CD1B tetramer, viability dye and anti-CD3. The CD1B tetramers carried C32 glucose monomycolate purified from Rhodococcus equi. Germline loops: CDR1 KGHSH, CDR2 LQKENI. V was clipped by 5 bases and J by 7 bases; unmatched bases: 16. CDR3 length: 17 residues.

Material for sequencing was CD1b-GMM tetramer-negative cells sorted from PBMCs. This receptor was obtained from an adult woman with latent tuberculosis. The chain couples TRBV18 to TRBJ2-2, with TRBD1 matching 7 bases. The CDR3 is CASSTSRDSLRVGELFF. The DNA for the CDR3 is TGTGCCAGCTCAACCTCACGGGACAGCTTGAGGGTCGGGGAGCTGTTTTTT.